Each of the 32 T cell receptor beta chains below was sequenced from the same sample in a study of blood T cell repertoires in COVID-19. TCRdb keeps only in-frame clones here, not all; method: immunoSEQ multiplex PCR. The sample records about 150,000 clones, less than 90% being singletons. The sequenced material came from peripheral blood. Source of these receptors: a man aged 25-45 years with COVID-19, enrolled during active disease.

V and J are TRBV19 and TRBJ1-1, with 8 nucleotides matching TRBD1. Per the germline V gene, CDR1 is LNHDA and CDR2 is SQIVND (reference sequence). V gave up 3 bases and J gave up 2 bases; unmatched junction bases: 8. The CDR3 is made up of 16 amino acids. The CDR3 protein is CASSMDRVNTNTEAFF. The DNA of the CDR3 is TGTGCCAGTAGTATGGACAGGGTAAACACTAACACTGAAGCTTTCTTT.

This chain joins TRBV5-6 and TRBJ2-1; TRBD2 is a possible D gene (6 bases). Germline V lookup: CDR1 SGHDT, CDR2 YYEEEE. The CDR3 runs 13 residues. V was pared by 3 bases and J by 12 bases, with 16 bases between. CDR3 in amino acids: CASSSGTGGGQFF. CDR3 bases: TGTGCCAGCAGCTCCGGGACTGGCGGAGGGCAGTTCTTC.

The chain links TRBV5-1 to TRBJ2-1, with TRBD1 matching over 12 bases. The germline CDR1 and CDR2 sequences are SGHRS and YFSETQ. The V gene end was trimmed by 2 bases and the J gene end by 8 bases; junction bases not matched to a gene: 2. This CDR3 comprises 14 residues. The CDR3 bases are TGCGCCAGCAGCTTAGGGACAGGGGGCGATGAGCAGTTCTTC. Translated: CASSLGTGGDEQFF.

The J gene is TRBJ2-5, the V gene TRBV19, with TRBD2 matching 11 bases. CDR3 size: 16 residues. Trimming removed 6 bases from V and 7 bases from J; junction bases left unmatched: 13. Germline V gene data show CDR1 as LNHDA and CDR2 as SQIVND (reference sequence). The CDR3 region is CASSRTSGPPSGTQYF. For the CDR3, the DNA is TGTGCCAGTAGCAGGACTAGCGGGCCTCCTTCCGGGACCCAGTACTTC.

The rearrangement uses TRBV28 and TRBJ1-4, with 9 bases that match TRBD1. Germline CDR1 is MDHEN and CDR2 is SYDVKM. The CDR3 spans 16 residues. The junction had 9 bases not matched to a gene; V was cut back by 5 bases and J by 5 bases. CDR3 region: CASSVPGQGFNEKLFF. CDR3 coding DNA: TGTGCCAGCAGTGTACCGGGACAGGGATTCAATGAAAAACTGTTTTTT.

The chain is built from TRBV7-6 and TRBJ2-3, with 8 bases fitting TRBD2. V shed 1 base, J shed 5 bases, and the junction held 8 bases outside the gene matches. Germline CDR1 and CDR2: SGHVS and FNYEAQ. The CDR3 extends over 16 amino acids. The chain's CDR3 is CASSLGQAGVVDTQYF. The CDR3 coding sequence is TGTGCCAGCAGCTTAGGCCAAGCGGGAGTGGTAGATACGCAGTATTTT.

This CDR3 is CASSSGLAGGTDTQYF. In DNA form, the CDR3 reads TGTGCCAGCAGCTCGGGACTAGCGGGAGGCACAGATACGCAGTATTTT. The chain uses TRBV7-3 and TRBJ2-3; 14 nucleotides match TRBD2. V lost 4 bases, J lost 1 base, and 1 base stayed unmatched. Germline V CDR1 and CDR2: SGHTA, FQGTGA. The CDR3 is made up of 16 amino acids. The variable domain in full, completed from reference TRBV7-3 and TRBJ2-3, reads GAGVSQTPSNKVTEKGKYVELRCDPISGHTALYWYRQSLGQGPEFLIYFQGTGAADDSGLPNDRFFAVRPEGSVSTLKIQRTERGDSAVYLCASSSGLAGGTDTQYFGPGTRLTVL.

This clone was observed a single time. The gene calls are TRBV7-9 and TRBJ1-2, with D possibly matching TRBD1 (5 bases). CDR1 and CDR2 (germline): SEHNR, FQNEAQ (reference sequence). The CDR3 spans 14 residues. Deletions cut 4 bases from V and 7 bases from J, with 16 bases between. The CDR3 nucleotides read TGTGCCAGCAGCTATAGGGCCCCCGGGGGTGGCTACACCTTC. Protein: CASSYRAPGGGYTF.

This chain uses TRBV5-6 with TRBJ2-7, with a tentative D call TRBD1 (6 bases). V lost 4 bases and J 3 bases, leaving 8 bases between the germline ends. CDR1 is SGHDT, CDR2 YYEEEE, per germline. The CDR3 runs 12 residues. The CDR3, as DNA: TGTGCCAGCAGCCTGACAGGCTACGAGCAGTACTTC. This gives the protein CASSLTGYEQYF. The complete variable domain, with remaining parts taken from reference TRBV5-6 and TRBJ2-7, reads DAGVTQSPTHLIKTRGQQVTLRCSPKSGHDTVSWYQQALGQGPQFIFQYYEEEERQRGNFPDRFSGHQFPNYSSELNVNALLLGDSALYLCASSLTGYEQYFGPGTRLTVT.

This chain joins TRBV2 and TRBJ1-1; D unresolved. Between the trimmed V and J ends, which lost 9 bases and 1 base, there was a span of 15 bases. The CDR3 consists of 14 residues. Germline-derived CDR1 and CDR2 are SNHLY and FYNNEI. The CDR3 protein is CASSSESGNTEAFF. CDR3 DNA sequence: TGTGCCAGTAGTAGTGAGTCGGGGAACACTGAAGCTTTCTTT. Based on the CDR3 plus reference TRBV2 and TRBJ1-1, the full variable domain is EPEVTQTPSHQVTQMGQEVILRCVPISNHLYFYWYRQILGQKVEFLVSFYNNEISEKSEIFDDQFSVERPDGSNFTLKIRSTKLEDSAMYFCASSSESGNTEAFFGQGTRLTVV.

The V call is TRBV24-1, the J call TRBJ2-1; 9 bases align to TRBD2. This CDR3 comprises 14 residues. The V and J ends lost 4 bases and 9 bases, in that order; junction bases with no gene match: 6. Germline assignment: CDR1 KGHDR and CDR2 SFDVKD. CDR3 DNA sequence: TGTGCCACCAGTGAGGGGACTAGCACTCTTGAGCAGTTCTTC. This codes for CATSEGTSTLEQFF.

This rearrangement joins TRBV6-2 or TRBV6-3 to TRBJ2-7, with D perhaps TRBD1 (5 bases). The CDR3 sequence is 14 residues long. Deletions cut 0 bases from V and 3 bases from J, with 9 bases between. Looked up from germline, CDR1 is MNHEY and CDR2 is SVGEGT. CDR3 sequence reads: CASSYSTAYYEQYF. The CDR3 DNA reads TGTGCCAGCAGTTACTCGACAGCGTACTACGAGCAGTACTTC.

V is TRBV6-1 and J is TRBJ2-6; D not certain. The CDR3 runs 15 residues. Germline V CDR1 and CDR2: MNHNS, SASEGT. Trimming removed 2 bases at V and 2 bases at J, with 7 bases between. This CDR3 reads CASSELGPGANVLTF. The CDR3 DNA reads TGTGCCAGCAGTGAACTGGGCCCTGGGGCCAACGTCCTGACTTTC.

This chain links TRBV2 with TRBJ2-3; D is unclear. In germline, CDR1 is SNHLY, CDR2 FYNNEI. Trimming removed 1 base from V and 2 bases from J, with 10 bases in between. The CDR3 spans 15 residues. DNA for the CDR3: TGTGCCAGCAGTGAAGTCAACAGCTACACAGATACGCAGTATTTT. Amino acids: CASSEVNSYTDTQYF.

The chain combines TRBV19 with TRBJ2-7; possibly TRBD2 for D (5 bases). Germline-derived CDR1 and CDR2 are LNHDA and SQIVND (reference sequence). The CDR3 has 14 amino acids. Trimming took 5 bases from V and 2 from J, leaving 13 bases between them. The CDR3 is CASSVALGAYEQYF. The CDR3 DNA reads TGTGCCAGTAGTGTAGCTCTCGGGGCCTACGAGCAGTACTTC. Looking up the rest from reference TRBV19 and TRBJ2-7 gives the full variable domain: DGGITQSPKYLFRKEGQNVTLSCEQNLNHDAMYWYRQDPGQGLRLIYYSQIVNDFQKGDIAEGYSVSREKKESFPLTVTSAQKNPTAFYLCASSVALGAYEQYFGPGTRLTVT.

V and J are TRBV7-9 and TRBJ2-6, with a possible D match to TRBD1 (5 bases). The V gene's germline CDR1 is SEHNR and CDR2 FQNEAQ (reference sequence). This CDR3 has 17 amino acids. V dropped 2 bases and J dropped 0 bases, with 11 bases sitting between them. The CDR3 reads CASSLKGGASGANVLTF. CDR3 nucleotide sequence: TGTGCCAGCAGCTTAAAAGGTGGGGCCTCTGGGGCCAACGTCCTGACTTTC. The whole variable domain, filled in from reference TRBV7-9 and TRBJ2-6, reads DTGVSQNPRHKITKRGQNVTFRCDPISEHNRLYWYRQTLGQGPEFLTYFQNEAQLEKSRLLSDRFSAERPKGSFSTLEIQRTEQGDSAMYLCASSLKGGASGANVLTFGAGSRLTVL.

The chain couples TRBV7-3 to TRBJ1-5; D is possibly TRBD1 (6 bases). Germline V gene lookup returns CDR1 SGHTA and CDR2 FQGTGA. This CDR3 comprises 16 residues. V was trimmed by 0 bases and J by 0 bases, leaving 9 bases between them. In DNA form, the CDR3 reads TGTGCCAGCAGCTTAACAGGGGGAGATAGCAATCAGCCCCAGCATTTT. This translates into CASSLTGGDSNQPQHF.

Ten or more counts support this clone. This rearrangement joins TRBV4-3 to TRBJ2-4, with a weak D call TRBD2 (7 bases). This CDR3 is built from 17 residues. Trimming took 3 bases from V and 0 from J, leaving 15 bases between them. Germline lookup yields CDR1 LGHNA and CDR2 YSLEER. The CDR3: CASSHGGADLAKNIQYF. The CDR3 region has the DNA TGCGCCAGCAGCCATGGGGGGGCGGATTTAGCCAAAAACATTCAGTACTTC.

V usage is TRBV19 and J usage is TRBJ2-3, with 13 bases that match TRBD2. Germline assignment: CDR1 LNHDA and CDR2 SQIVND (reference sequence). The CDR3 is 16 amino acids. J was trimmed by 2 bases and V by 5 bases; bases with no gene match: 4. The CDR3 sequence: CASSSGLAGHTDTQYF. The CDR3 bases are TGTGCCAGTAGTTCGGGACTAGCGGGGCACACAGATACGCAGTATTTT.

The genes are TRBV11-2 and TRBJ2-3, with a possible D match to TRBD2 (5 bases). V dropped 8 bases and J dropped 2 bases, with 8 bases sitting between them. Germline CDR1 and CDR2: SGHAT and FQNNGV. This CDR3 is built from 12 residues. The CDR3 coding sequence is TGTGCCAGCGCTAGCAACACAGATACGCAGTATTTT. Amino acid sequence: CASASNTDTQYF.

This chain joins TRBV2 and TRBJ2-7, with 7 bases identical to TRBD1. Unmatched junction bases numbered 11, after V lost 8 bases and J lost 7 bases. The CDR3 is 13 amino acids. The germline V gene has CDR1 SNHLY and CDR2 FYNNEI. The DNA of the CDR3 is TGTGCCAGCTATCATGGACAGGCCCTAGAGCAGTACTTC. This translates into CASYHGQALEQYF.

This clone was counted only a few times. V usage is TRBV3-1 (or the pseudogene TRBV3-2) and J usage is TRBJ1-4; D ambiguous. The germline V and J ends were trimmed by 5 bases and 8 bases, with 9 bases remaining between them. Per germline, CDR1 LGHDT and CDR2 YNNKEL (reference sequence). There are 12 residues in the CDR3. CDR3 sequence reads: CASSDAGEKLFF. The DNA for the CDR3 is TGTGCCAGCAGCGACGCCGGGGAAAAACTGTTTTTT.

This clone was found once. In nucleotides, the CDR3 is TGTGCCACCAGCCAGGATAGGGCAGGGGGTGGGAATGAGCAGTTCTTC. Translated: CATSQDRAGGGNEQFF. The rearrangement joins TRBV15 to TRBJ2-1; 7 bases map to TRBD1. V was clipped by 5 bases and J by 7 bases; unmatched bases: 14. The CDR3 loop spans 16 amino acids. Germline V gene lookup returns CDR1 LNHNV and CDR2 YYDKDF (reference sequence).

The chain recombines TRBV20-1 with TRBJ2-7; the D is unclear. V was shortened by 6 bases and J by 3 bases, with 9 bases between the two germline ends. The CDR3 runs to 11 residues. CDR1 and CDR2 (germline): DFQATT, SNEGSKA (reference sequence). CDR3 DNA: TGCAGTGCAGGCGGAGACTACGAGCAGTACTTC. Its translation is CSAGGDYEQYF.

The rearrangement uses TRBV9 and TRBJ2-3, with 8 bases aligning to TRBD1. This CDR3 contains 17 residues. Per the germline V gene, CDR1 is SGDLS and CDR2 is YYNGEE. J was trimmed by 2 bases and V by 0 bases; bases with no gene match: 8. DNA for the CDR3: TGTGCCAGCAGCGTAGTTCAGGGGGCAGAATTCACAGATACGCAGTATTTT. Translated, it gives CASSVVQGAEFTDTQYF.

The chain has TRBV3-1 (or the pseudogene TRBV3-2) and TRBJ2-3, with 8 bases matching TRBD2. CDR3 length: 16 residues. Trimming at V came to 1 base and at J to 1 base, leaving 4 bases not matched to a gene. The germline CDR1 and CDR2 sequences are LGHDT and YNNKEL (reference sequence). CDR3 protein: CASSQGKLAGTDTQYF. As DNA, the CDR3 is TGTGCCAGCAGCCAAGGAAAACTAGCGGGCACAGATACGCAGTATTTT.

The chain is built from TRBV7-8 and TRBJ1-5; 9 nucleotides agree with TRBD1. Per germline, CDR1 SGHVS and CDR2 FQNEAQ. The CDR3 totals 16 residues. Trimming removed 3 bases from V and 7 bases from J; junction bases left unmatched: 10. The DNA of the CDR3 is TGTGCCAGCAGCTTGCATACGGACAGGGGCGGACAGCCCCAGCATTTT. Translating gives CASSLHTDRGGQPQHF.

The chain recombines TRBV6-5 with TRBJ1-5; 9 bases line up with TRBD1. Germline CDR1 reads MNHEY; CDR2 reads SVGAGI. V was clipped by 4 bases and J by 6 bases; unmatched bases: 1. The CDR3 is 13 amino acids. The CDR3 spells CASSSDRGQPQHF. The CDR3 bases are TGTGCCAGCAGTTCGGACAGGGGTCAGCCCCAGCATTTT.

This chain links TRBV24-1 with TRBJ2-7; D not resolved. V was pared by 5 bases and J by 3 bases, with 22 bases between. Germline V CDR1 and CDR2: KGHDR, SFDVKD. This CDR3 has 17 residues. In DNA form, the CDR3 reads TGTGCCACCAGTGGCCTTGCCCAACCAGACATAGACTACGAGCAGTACTTC. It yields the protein CATSGLAQPDIDYEQYF.

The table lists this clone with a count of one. The CDR3: CASSYAPTGADSPLHF. CDR3 sequence (DNA): TGCGCCAGCAGCTATGCGCCAACAGGGGCTGATTCACCCCTCCACTTT. The chain links TRBV5-1 to TRBJ1-6, with 7 positions matching TRBD1. The CDR3 sequence is 16 residues long. The ends lost 3 bases at V and 8 bases at J; junction bases unmatched: 11. CDR1 is SGHRS, CDR2 YFSETQ, per germline.

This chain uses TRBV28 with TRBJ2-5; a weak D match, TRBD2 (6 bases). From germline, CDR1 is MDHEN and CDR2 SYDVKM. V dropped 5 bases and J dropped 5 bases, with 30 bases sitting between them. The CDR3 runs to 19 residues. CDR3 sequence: CASSPPIRGVAVLGETQYF. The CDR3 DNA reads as TGTGCCAGCAGTCCCCCGATAAGGGGCGTAGCGGTCCTCGGGGAGACCCAGTACTTC.

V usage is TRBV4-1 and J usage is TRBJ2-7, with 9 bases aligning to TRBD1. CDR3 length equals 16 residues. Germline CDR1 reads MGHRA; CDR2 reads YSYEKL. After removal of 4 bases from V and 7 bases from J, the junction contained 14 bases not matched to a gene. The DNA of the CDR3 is TGCGCCAGCAGCCCCGTTCCGGGACAGGGTACCGGAGAGCAGTACTTC. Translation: CASSPVPGQGTGEQYF.